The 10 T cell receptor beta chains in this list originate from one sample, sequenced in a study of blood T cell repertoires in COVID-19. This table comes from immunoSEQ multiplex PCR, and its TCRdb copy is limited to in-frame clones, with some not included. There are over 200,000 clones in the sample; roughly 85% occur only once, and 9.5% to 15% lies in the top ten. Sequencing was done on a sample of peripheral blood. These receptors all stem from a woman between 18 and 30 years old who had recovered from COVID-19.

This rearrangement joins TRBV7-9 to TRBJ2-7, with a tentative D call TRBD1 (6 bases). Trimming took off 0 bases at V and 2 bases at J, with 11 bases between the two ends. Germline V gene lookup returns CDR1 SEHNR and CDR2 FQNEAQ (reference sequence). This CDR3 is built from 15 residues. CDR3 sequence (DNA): TGTGCCAGCAGCTTAGCCTGGGACATTACCTACGAGCAGTACTTC. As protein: CASSLAWDITYEQYF.

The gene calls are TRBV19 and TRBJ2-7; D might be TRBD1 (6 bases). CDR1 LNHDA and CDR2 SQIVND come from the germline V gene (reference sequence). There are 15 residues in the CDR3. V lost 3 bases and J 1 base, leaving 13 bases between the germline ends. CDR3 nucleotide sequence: TGTGCCAGTAGTATCAGGGACAAGGGATCCTACGAGCAGTACTTC. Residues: CASSIRDKGSYEQYF.

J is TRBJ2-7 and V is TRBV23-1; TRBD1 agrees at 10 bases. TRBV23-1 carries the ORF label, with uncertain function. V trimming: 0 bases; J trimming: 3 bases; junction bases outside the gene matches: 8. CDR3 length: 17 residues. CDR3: CASSQSYGTGEVYEQYF. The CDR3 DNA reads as TGCGCCAGCAGTCAATCGTACGGGACAGGGGAGGTCTACGAGCAGTACTTC.

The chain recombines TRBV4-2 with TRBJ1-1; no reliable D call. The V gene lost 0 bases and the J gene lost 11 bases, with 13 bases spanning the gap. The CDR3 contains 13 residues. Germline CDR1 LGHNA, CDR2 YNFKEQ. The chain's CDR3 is CASSQEGGGRAFF. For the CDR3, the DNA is TGTGCCAGCAGCCAAGAGGGAGGAGGCAGGGCTTTCTTT.

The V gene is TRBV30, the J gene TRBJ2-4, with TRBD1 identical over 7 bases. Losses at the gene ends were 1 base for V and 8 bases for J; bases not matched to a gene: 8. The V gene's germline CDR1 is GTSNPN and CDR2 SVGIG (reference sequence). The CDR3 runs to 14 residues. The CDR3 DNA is TGTGCCTGGAGTGCGGCAGGGGGTAGGGACATTCAGTACTTC. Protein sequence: CAWSAAGGRDIQYF.

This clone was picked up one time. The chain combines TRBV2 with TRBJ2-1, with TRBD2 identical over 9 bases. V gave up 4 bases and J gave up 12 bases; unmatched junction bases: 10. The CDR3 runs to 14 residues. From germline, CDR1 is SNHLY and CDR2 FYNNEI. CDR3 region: CASSGFEREAGQFF. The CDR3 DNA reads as TGTGCCAGCAGTGGGTTCGAGCGGGAGGCCGGGCAGTTCTTC.

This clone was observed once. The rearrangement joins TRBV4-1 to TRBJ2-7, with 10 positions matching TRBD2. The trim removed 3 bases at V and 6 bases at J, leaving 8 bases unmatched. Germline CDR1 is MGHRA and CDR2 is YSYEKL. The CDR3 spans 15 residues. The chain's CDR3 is CASSQNPGLASEQYF. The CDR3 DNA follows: TGCGCCAGCAGCCAGAACCCGGGACTAGCGTCCGAGCAGTACTTC.

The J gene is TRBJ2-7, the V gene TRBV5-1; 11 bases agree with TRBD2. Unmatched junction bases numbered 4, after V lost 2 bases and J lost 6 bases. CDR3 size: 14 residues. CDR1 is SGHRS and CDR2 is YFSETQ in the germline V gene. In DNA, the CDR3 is TGCGCCAGCAGCTTTACTAGCGGGAGTCCCGAGCAGTACTTC. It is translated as CASSFTSGSPEQYF.

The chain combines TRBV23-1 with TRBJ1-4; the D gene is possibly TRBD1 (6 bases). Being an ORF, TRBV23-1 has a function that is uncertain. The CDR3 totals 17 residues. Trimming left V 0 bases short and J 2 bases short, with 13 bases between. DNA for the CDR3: TGCGCCAGCAGTCAATCGGGGTGGGGGCCGACTAATGAAAAACTGTTTTTT. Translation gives CASSQSGWGPTNEKLFF.

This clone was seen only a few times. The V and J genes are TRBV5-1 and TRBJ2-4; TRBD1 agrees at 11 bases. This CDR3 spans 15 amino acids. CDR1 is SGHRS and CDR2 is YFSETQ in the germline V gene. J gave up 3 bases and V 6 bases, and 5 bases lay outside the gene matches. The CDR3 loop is CASTMGQGDKNIQYF. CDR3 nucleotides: TGCGCCAGCACTATGGGACAGGGGGACAAAAACATTCAGTACTTC. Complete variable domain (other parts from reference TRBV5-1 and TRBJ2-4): KAGVTQTPRYLIKTRGQQVTLSCSPISGHRSVSWYQQTPGQGLQFLFEYFSETQRNKGNFPGRFSGRQFSNSRSEMNVSTLELGDSALYLCASTMGQGDKNIQYFGAGTRLSVL.